Listed below are T cell receptor beta chains from one sample, sequenced in a study of T cell repertoires in cytomegalovirus infection. TCRdb recomputed calls from the reads with MiXCR, one row per CDR3 protein. The data contain 350,000 to 550,000 distinct CDR3 sequences, roughly 31% of them singletons. Sequencing used PBMCs. The receptors come from a human donor in good health (CMV status not recorded). Some clones in this sample may be carry-over from other donors' samples. Both conserved end residues are part of each CDR3. Fields, in order: clone size, J gene, V gene, D gene, CDR3 protein, CDR3 DNA. The D gene is left open where the match is weak. Not every row has a clone size; where given, it reads once, few, many or a size class.

>NA|TRBJ2-7|TRBV6-6|NA
CASSYSLRGSLWEQYF
TGTGCCAGCAGTTACTCGTTACGAGGTTCCCTGTGGGAGCAGTACTTC
>NA|TRBJ2-1|TRBV29-1|TRBD2
CSVRLANEQFF
TGCAGCGTTAGACTAGCGAATGAGCAGTTCTTC
>NA|TRBJ1-3|TRBV12-3/TRBV12-4|TRBD1
CASSPSQGAARSNTIYF
TGTGCCAGCAGTCCATCCCAGGGGGCCGCGAGAAGCAACACCATATATTTT
>few|TRBJ2-5|TRBV27|TRBD2
CASSSQAGRETQYF
TGTGCCAGCAGTTCCCAAGCGGGGAGGGAGACCCAGTACTTC
>few|TRBJ2-1|TRBV4-1|TRBD1
CASSQGDRDNEQFF
TGCGCCAGCAGCCAAGGGGACAGGGACAATGAGCAGTTCTTC
>few|TRBJ1-1|TRBV7-6|NA
CASSREQGTEAFF
TGTGCCAGCAGCAGAGAACAGGGCACTGAAGCTTTCTTT
>NA|TRBJ1-5|TRBV2|NA
CASSEWSALQPQHF
TGTGCCAGCAGTGAATGGAGCGCTTTACAGCCCCAGCATTTT
>many|TRBJ2-7|TRBV14|NA
CASSQLGTTYEQYF
TGTGCCAGCAGCCAACTCGGGACCACCTACGAGCAGTACTTC
>once|TRBJ1-3|TRBV2|NA
CTSSEAIGGNTIYF
TGTACCAGCAGTGAAGCGATAGGTGGAAACACCATATATTTT
>NA|TRBJ2-3|TRBV27|TRBD2
CASRLAGRTDTQYF
TGTGCCAGCAGATTAGCGGGGAGAACAGATACGCAGTATTTT
>NA|TRBJ2-7|TRBV3-1|NA
CASSHRLGEQYF
TGTGCCAGCAGCCATCGACTAGGCGAGCAGTACTTC
>few|TRBJ2-2|TRBV7-6|NA
CASSSPPTGTWAGELFF
TGTGCCAGCAGCTCACCGCCGACAGGGACTTGGGCCGGGGAGCTGTTTTTT
>once|TRBJ1-6|TRBV5-4|NA
CASSLDGNSNSPLHF
TGTGCCAGCAGCTTGGACGGCAACTCGAATTCACCCCTCCACTTT
>few|TRBJ2-7|TRBV2|NA
CASSGFEQYF
TGTGCCAGCAGTGGTTTCGAGCAGTACTTC
>few|TRBJ1-1|TRBV7-9|NA
CASSFGTTEAFF
TGTGCCAGCAGCTTTGGGACAACTGAAGCTTTCTTT
>few|TRBJ2-1|TRBV28|TRBD1
CASSLITGGINEQFF
TGTGCCAGCAGTTTAATAACAGGGGGCATCAATGAGCAGTTCTTC
>many|TRBJ2-4|TRBV6-1|NA
CASGAQRTKNIQYF
TGTGCCAGCGGGGCACAGCGGACCAAAAACATTCAGTACTTC
>NA|TRBJ1-5|TRBV27|NA
CASSTGPRGGQPQHF
TGTGCCAGCAGCACCGGACCGCGGGGGGGGCAGCCCCAGCATTTT
>NA|TRBJ1-4|TRBV10-3|NA
CAISETVEGELFF
TGTGCCATCAGTGAAACAGTCGAGGGGGAACTGTTTTTT
>few|TRBJ2-1|TRBV28|NA
CASTPAPLYNEQFF
TGTGCCAGCACTCCGGCACCCCTATACAATGAGCAGTTCTTC
>NA|TRBJ2-1|TRBV27|TRBD2
CASSALRGTSGGGNEQFF
TGTGCCAGCAGTGCACTACGAGGGACTAGCGGGGGGGGGAATGAGCAGTTCTTC
>NA|TRBJ2-1|TRBV12-3/TRBV12-4|NA
CASSSGLATNEQFF
TGTGCCAGCAGTTCCGGGCTGGCGACAAATGAGCAGTTCTTC
>NA|TRBJ2-5|TRBV20-1|TRBD1
CSARDPGQTFTPQYF
TGCAGTGCTAGAGATCCGGGACAGACGTTTACCCCCCAGTACTTC
>many|TRBJ2-4|TRBV7-8|TRBD1
CASTHGNRGLGKNIQYF
TGTGCCAGCACCCATGGGAACAGGGGCTTAGGCAAAAACATTCAGTACTTC
>few|TRBJ1-6|TRBV5-1|NA
CASKPGNSYNSPLHF
TGCGCCAGCAAACCAGGGAATTCCTATAATTCACCCCTCCACTTT
>NA|TRBJ1-6|TRBV4-1|TRBD1
CASSQDLGAGGYNSPLHF
TGCGCCAGCAGCCAAGATTTAGGGGCAGGGGGATATAATTCACCCCTCCACTTT
>NA|TRBJ2-1|TRBV30|NA
CAWSVGQAQQFF
TGTGCCTGGAGTGTGGGTCAAGCGCAGCAGTTCTTC
>NA|TRBJ2-5|TRBV20-1|NA
CSARDLAGLETQYF
TGCAGTGCTAGAGACTTGGCCGGATTAGAGACCCAGTACTTC
>few|TRBJ1-1|TRBV12-3/TRBV12-4|NA
CASSDADSLNTEAFF
TGTGCCAGCAGTGACGCCGACAGTTTGAACACTGAAGCTTTCTTT
>few|TRBJ1-2|TRBV7-2|NA
CASSLVGHIVDYGYTF
TGTGCCAGCAGCTTAGTGGGGCATATAGTGGACTATGGCTACACCTTC
>NA|TRBJ1-2|TRBV19|TRBD1
CASRDRAESQLNYGYTF
TGTGCCAGTAGGGACAGGGCTGAGAGTCAATTGAACTATGGCTACACCTTC
>few|TRBJ1-2|TRBV4-3|TRBD1
CASSQESRGPYGYTF
TGCGCCAGCAGCCAAGAGTCCAGGGGGCCCTATGGCTACACCTTC
>many|TRBJ1-1|TRBV28|NA
CASSPPTGFTEAFF
TGTGCCAGCAGTCCCCCGACTGGCTTCACTGAAGCTTTCTTT
>NA|TRBJ1-2|TRBV20-1|NA
CSASDGRQGSPNYGYTF
TGCAGTGCTAGTGACGGTCGGCAGGGTTCTCCTAACTATGGCTACACCTTC
>few|TRBJ2-3|TRBV7-9|NA
CASSLLPSGFTDTQYF
TGTGCCAGCAGCTTACTTCCCTCGGGTTTCACAGATACGCAGTATTTT
>NA|TRBJ1-6|TRBV20-1|TRBD1
CSARPRTGVPNSPLHF
TGCAGTGCTCGGCCTCGGACAGGTGTCCCAAATTCACCCCTCCACTTT
>many|TRBJ2-7|TRBV7-2|TRBD1
CASSRPGQGSSYEQYF
TGTGCCAGCAGCCGCCCGGGACAGGGGAGCTCCTACGAGCAGTACTTC
>few|TRBJ1-6|TRBV4-1|NA
CASSQDGDTRDSPLHF
TGTGCCAGCAGCCAAGATGGGGACACAAGAGATTCACCCCTCCACTTT
>NA|TRBJ1-2|TRBV11-2|NA
CASSGGSEGHYGYTF
TGTGCCAGCAGCGGAGGCAGTGAGGGCCACTATGGCTACACCTTC
>NA|TRBJ2-5|TRBV24-1|NA
CATSDSLTETQYF
TGTGCCACCAGTGACAGCCTGACCGAGACCCAGTACTTC
>NA|TRBJ2-3|TRBV7-2|TRBD2
CASSSHGTSGGVTQYF
TGTGCCAGCAGCTCGCACGGGACTAGCGGGGGCGTTACGCAGTATTTT
>NA|TRBJ1-5|TRBV5-6|TRBD1
CASSKGQQQPQHF
TGTGCCAGCAGCAAGGGACAGCAACAGCCCCAGCATTTT
>NA|TRBJ1-1|TRBV6-5|NA
CASSPRLGRMNTEAFF
TGTGCCAGCAGTCCCCGATTAGGGCGAATGAACACTGAAGCTTTCTTT
>NA|TRBJ2-7|TRBV6-2/TRBV6-3|NA
CASRSRAGLDEQYF
TGTGCCAGCAGGTCTCGAGCAGGGCTCGACGAGCAGTACTTC